These 21 T cell receptor beta chains originate from one sample sequenced in a study of T cells after yellow fever vaccination. MiXCR, applied by TCRdb to the 5' RACE reads, yields one record per CDR3 protein. The sample gives some 300,000 distinct CDR3 sequences, roughly 8.3% of which show up once; around 17% is in the top ten. The sample here was PBMCs, taken around 45 days after the first yellow fever vaccination. These receptors originate from a young man who received the YFV17D yellow fever vaccine.

The chain has TRBV4-3 and TRBJ1-6; no clear D gene. The V end was cut by 4 bases, the J end by 7 bases, with 17 bases between. In germline, CDR1 is LGHNA, CDR2 YSLEER. This CDR3 is built from 16 residues. Here the CDR3 reads CASSRAGLESNSPLHF. In DNA, the CDR3 is TGCGCCAGCAGCCGAGCGGGTCTGGAATCGAATTCACCCCTCCACTTT.

This rearrangement joins TRBV20-1 to TRBJ1-6, with D possibly being TRBD1 (6 bases). There are 18 residues in the CDR3. Per the germline V gene, CDR1 is DFQATT and CDR2 is SNEGSKA (reference sequence). V was clipped by 0 bases and J by 5 bases, with 20 bases between them. The CDR3 is CSAREGDKGDSNNSPLHF. In DNA form, the CDR3 reads TGCAGTGCTAGAGAGGGGGACAAGGGGGATTCCAATAATTCACCCCTCCACTTT.

The table lists this clonotype with a few counts. The rearrangement links TRBV4-2 to TRBJ2-1, with TRBD1 matching over 12 bases. This CDR3 contains 16 residues. V was clipped by 4 bases and J by 6 bases; unmatched bases: 7. The germline V gene has CDR1 LGHNA and CDR2 YNFKEQ. DNA of the CDR3: TGTGCCAGCAGCCCTCCCCGGGACAGGGGGCCCAATGAGCAGTTCTTC. It is translated as CASSPPRDRGPNEQFF.

The genes are TRBV20-1 and TRBJ1-2; 7 bases are a match to TRBD1. Germline values: CDR1 DFQATT, CDR2 SNEGSKA (reference sequence). CDR3 length: 12 amino acids. The trim removed 0 bases at V and 8 bases at J, leaving 3 bases unmatched. CDR3 sequence: CSARDRGLGYTF. CDR3 DNA sequence: TGCAGTGCTAGAGATAGGGGGCTGGGCTACACCTTC.

This clonotype has at least ten counts. The CDR3 nucleotides are TGTGCCAGCAGTGATCCCCTGTGGTTCCGAACTAATGAAAAACTGTTTTTT. As protein: CASSDPLWFRTNEKLFF. This sequence joins TRBV2 and TRBJ1-4; D gene unclear. This CDR3 has 17 amino acids. Trimming removed 3 bases at V and 1 base at J, with 15 bases between. Germline-derived CDR1 and CDR2 are SNHLY and FYNNEI.

This clonotype came up a few times. The genes are TRBV13 and TRBJ1-2; tentatively, D is TRBD1 (5 bases). Trimming cost V 5 bases and J 4 bases, with 14 bases left between them. Germline V gene lookup returns CDR1 PRHDT and CDR2 FYEKMQ (reference sequence). This CDR3 region has 14 residues. The CDR3 spells CASSPGRGSYGYTF. CDR3 sequence (DNA): TGTGCCAGCAGCCCGGGTCGGGGGAGCTATGGCTACACCTTC.

This clonotype was counted only a few times. The CDR3 DNA is TGCGCCAGCAGCTTGGAGGGAGGGGGCGATGAGCAGTTCTTC. Its protein is CASSLEGGGDEQFF. The rearrangement uses TRBV5-1 and TRBJ2-1; D possibly matches TRBD1 or TRBD2 (7 bases each). V was clipped by 0 bases and J by 8 bases, with 12 bases between them. This CDR3 has 14 residues. Germline V lookup: CDR1 SGHRS, CDR2 YFSETQ.

This clonotype was seen more than once but under ten times. V is TRBV14 and J is TRBJ2-1; a weak D match, TRBD2 (5 bases). Germline V gene sequence: CDR1 SGHDN, CDR2 FVKESK. This CDR3 region has 14 residues. Trimming stripped 4 bases from V and 3 bases from J, with 10 bases between. DNA for the CDR3: TGTGCCAGCAGCCCTAAGGGAGTCTACAATGAGCAGTTCTTC. Translation gives CASSPKGVYNEQFF.

The chain links TRBV7-2 to TRBJ1-1, with D perhaps matching TRBD1 (5 bases). The ends were cut back, 5 bases at V and 1 base at J, with 14 bases in the middle. Germline lookup yields CDR1 SGHTA and CDR2 FQGNSA. The CDR3 runs 15 residues. CDR3: CASSRPGLTNTEAFF. The CDR3 coding sequence is TGTGCCAGCAGCCGCCCGGGACTGACGAACACTGAAGCTTTCTTT.

This clonotype was counted many times. The chain uses TRBV18 and TRBJ1-1; no clear D. This CDR3 spans 13 amino acids. Trimming shortened V by 5 bases and J by 0 bases, and 7 bases separated the two germline ends. Germline loops: CDR1 KGHSH, CDR2 LQKENI. Here the CDR3 DNA reads TGTGCCAGCTCATCAGACATGAACACTGAAGCTTTCTTT. Translating it yields CASSSDMNTEAFF.

The chain is built from TRBV11-2 and TRBJ2-3, with D tentatively TRBD1 (7 bases). The germline CDR1 and CDR2 sequences are SGHAT and FQNNGV. This CDR3 has 16 amino acids. Trimming took 3 bases from V and 5 from J, leaving 18 bases between them. This CDR3 is CASSFVGQGGRDTQYF. In DNA form, the CDR3 reads TGTGCCAGCAGCTTTGTTGGGCAGGGGGGTCGAGATACGCAGTATTTT. The whole variable domain, filled in from reference TRBV11-2 and TRBJ2-3, reads EAGVAQSPRYKIIEKRQSVAFWCNPISGHATLYWYQQILGQGPKLLIQFQNNGVVDDSQLPKDRFSAERLKGVDSTLKIQPAKLEDSAVYLCASSFVGQGGRDTQYFGPGTRLTVL.

This clonotype was seen a few times. V is TRBV30 and J is TRBJ1-1; D perhaps matches TRBD1 (5 bases). The CDR3 extends over 13 amino acids. Germline V CDR1 and CDR2: GTSNPN, SVGIG (reference sequence). The V gene lost 5 bases and the J gene lost 3 bases, with 13 bases spanning the gap. As DNA, the CDR3 is TGTGCCTGGGGTGACTGGGGGGACACTGAAGCTTTCTTT. It encodes CAWGDWGDTEAFF.

About this clonotype: Likely a read error: the CDR3 ends without its conserved phenylalanine or tryptophan. The chain couples TRBV29-1 to TRBJ2-1; 11 bases are a match to TRBD2. Germline CDR1 reads SQVTM; CDR2 reads ANQGSEA. Trimming took 0 bases from V and 0 from J; bases not matched to a gene: 10. This CDR3 contains 19 residues. As DNA, the CDR3 is TGCAGCGTTGAAGATCTAACTAGCGGGAGACCTAGCTCCTACAATGAGCAGTTCCTC. As protein: CSVEDLTSGRPSSYNEQFL.

This clonotype was counted between two and nine times. This chain uses TRBV11-3 with TRBJ2-1, with 11 bases identical to TRBD1. Unmatched junction bases numbered 7, after V lost 1 base and J lost 8 bases. The CDR3 sequence is 16 residues long. Germline V gene sequence: CDR1 SGHNT, CDR2 YENEEA. CDR3 sequence reads: CASSLGWDRGFHEQFF. CDR3 sequence (DNA): TGTGCCAGCAGCTTAGGATGGGACAGGGGGTTCCATGAGCAGTTCTTC. Full variable domain (rest looked up from reference TRBV11-3 and TRBJ2-1): EAGVVQSPRYKIIEKKQPVAFWCNPISGHNTLYWYLQNLGQGPELLIRYENEEAVDDSQLPKDRFSAERLKGVDSTLKIQPAELGDSAVYLCASSLGWDRGFHEQFFGPGTRLTVL.

The chain recombines TRBV6-5 with TRBJ1-5; possible D gene TRBD1, 5 bases. Looked up from germline, CDR1 is MNHEY and CDR2 is SVGAGI. The CDR3 contains 16 residues. The V end lost 0 bases, the J end lost 5 bases, and 14 bases lay between the germline ends. The DNA of the CDR3 is TGTGCCAGCAGTTACTCGATGAGGGGACGAGATCAGCCCCAGCATTTT. As protein: CASSYSMRGRDQPQHF.

This clonotype appeared a few times. V gene TRBV12-3 or TRBV12-4 combines with J gene TRBJ2-7; D is undetermined. The germline V and J ends were trimmed by 2 bases and 4 bases, with 12 bases remaining between them. CDR3 length: 14 residues. The CDR3 sequence: CASSLRSIGYEQYF. CDR3 coding DNA: TGTGCCAGCAGTTTACGGAGTATCGGTTACGAGCAGTACTTC.

This clonotype occurred a few times. The V gene is TRBV4-2, the J gene TRBJ2-5, with a weak D call TRBD2 (6 bases). The CDR3 covers 15 residues. Trimming pared 0 bases from V and 4 bases from J, leaving 12 bases between. The germline CDR1 and CDR2 sequences are LGHNA and YNFKEQ. Written as DNA, the CDR3 is TGTGCCAGCAGCCAAGAGGGCAAGGAGGGAGAGACCCAGTACTTC. This codes for CASSQEGKEGETQYF.

The V gene is TRBV20-1, the J gene TRBJ1-1; D gene ambiguous. CDR3 length equals 11 residues. Per germline, CDR1 DFQATT and CDR2 SNEGSKA (reference sequence). Trimming pared 6 bases from V and 11 bases from J, leaving 16 bases between. CDR3 in amino acids: CSAPSDAVAFF. In DNA, the CDR3 is TGCAGTGCGCCCAGTGATGCGGTGGCTTTCTTT.

The chain links TRBV5-1 to TRBJ2-1; 7 nucleotides line up with TRBD1. This CDR3 spans 14 amino acids. J was trimmed by 10 bases and V by 2 bases; bases with no gene match: 9. Germline-derived CDR1 and CDR2 are SGHRS and YFSETQ. The CDR3 nucleotides are TGCGCCAGCAGCTTTTCCCGGGACAGACGAGAGCAGTTCTTC. Translating gives CASSFSRDRREQFF.

This clonotype was recorded a few times. V usage is TRBV7-9 and J usage is TRBJ1-1, with unresolved D. Germline assignment: CDR1 SEHNR and CDR2 FQNEAQ (reference sequence). CDR3 size: 15 residues. The V end was cut by 3 bases, the J end by 1 base, with 12 bases between. The CDR3 reads CASSFQTVPNTEAFF. The CDR3 bases are TGTGCCAGCAGCTTCCAAACAGTACCGAACACTGAAGCTTTCTTT.

This clonotype came up a few times. V is TRBV5-5 and J is TRBJ1-5; a weak D match, TRBD1 (5 bases). V was pared by 0 bases and J by 9 bases, with 10 bases between. Germline assignment: CDR1 SGHKS and CDR2 YYEKEE (reference sequence). The CDR3 is 13 residues long. The CDR3 reads CASSLGVGGPQHF. Written as DNA, the CDR3 is TGTGCCAGCAGCTTGGGGGTCGGGGGGCCCCAGCATTTT.